One sample yielded the 23 T cell receptor beta chains listed below, sequenced in a study of PD-1 blockade in classical Hodgkin lymphoma. Profiling relied on immunoSEQ multiplex PCR, and the TCRdb table lists in-frame clones only, not all of them. The sample contains thousands of clones, 86% of which appear only once. As for time point: cycle 4 day 1 (C4D1), after 6 weeks of nivolumab. Following autologous stem cell transplantation, relapse occurred in every patient, and exposure to brentuximab vedotin varied. Magnetic negative selection was used to purify CD4+ T cells from thawed PBMCs. Here the sequenced sample was CD4+ T cells from blood, taken before the fourth cycle of nivolumab. The source is a human donor with classical Hodgkin lymphoma.

The chain recombines TRBV2 with TRBJ1-2; D is uncertain. The CDR3 has 10 amino acids. Germline V gene data show CDR1 as SNHLY and CDR2 as FYNNEI. V was cut by 8 bases and J by 4 bases, with 5 bases left in between. CDR3 nucleotide sequence: TGTGCCAGCGCCTCCTATGGCTACACCTTC. Its protein is CASASYGYTF.

The chain is built from TRBV5-4 and TRBJ2-3; D gene unclear. The CDR3 has 15 amino acids. The V gene's germline CDR1 is SGHNT and CDR2 YYREEE (reference sequence). V lost 0 bases and J lost 7, with 15 bases in between. As DNA, the CDR3 is TGTGCCAGCAGCTTGGAGGGCCCCCGAGCGAATACGCAGTATTTT. Its protein is CASSLEGPRANTQYF.

The chain links TRBV9 to TRBJ2-2, with 10 bases matching TRBD2. The CDR3 extends over 17 amino acids. V trimming: 2 bases; J trimming: 1 base; junction bases outside the gene matches: 5. Looked up from germline, CDR1 is SGDLS and CDR2 is YYNGEE. CDR3 protein: CASSVPRTSGNTGELFF. The CDR3 DNA sequence: TGTGCCAGCAGCGTCCCTCGGACTAGCGGGAACACCGGGGAGCTGTTTTTT.

This rearrangement joins TRBV5-4 to TRBJ2-7; 9 nucleotides agree with TRBD2. Looked up from germline, CDR1 is SGHNT and CDR2 is YYREEE (reference sequence). This CDR3 comprises 16 residues. V was clipped by 2 bases and J by 5 bases; unmatched bases: 11. For the CDR3, the DNA is TGTGCCAGCAGCTTAGACGGGCGGGAGGGCCGGGACGAGCAGTACTTC. It yields the protein CASSLDGREGRDEQYF.

The chain is built from TRBV30 and TRBJ2-3; D might be TRBD1 (6 bases). Germline CDR1 and CDR2: GTSNPN and SVGIG (reference sequence). Trimming left V 3 bases short and J 3 bases short, with 13 bases between. This CDR3 is 14 amino acids long. DNA of the CDR3: TGTGCCTGGAGGCAGGGGCGGAGTACAGATACGCAGTATTTT. Amino acid sequence: CAWRQGRSTDTQYF.

The chain couples TRBV9 to TRBJ2-7; 9 positions agree with TRBD1. The CDR3 sequence is 14 residues long. Germline assignment: CDR1 SGDLS and CDR2 YYNGEE. V lost 4 bases and J lost 6; bases outside the gene matches: 8. CDR3 region: CASSLTGGSSEQYF. CDR3 sequence (DNA): TGTGCCAGCAGCTTAACAGGGGGCTCAAGCGAGCAGTACTTC. Supplemented by reference TRBV9 and TRBJ2-7, the full variable domain reads DSGVTQTPKHLITATGQRVTLRCSPRSGDLSVYWYQQSLDQGLQFLIQYYNGEERAKGNILERFSAQQFPDLHSELNLSSLELGDSALYFCASSLTGGSSEQYFGPGTRLTVT.

V gene TRBV6-1 combines with J gene TRBJ1-2, with 9 bases identical to TRBD1. Germline CDR1 is MNHNS and CDR2 is SASEGT. CDR3 length: 13 amino acids. With V trimmed by 10 bases and J by 10 bases, 13 bases remained unmatched. The chain's CDR3 is CATSLGGTGHYTF. DNA for the CDR3: TGTGCCACATCATTGGGGGGGACAGGGCACTACACCTTC.

Only a few counts were recorded for this clone. CDR3 amino acids: CASSQGFGGFYEQYF. CDR3 in DNA: TGCGCCAGCAGCCAAGGTTTCGGGGGATTCTACGAGCAGTACTTC. V is TRBV4-1 and J is TRBJ2-7; D might be TRBD2 (6 bases). V shed 1 base and J shed 3 bases, with 13 bases lying between them. The germline CDR1 and CDR2 sequences are MGHRA and YSYEKL. The CDR3 spans 15 residues.

Here the CDR3 DNA reads TGTGCCAGCAGCTCCCAGGGTTTCTATGAGCAGTTCTTC. It is translated as CASSSQGFYEQFF. The genes are TRBV11-3 and TRBJ2-1; weak D call: TRBD1 (5 bases). The CDR3 runs 13 residues. Trimming took 4 bases from V and 8 from J, leaving 12 bases between them. In germline, CDR1 is SGHNT, CDR2 YENEEA.

There are a few counts of this clone. CDR3 amino acids: CASRRDQFYGYTF. Written as DNA, the CDR3 is TGTGCCAGCAGGAGGGACCAATTCTATGGCTACACCTTC. The V and J genes are TRBV9 and TRBJ1-2; TRBD1 might be the D (5 bases). The CDR3 totals 13 residues. Germline-derived CDR1 and CDR2 are SGDLS and YYNGEE. Trimming took off 5 bases at V and 4 bases at J, with 12 bases between the two ends.

The gene calls are TRBV4-2 and TRBJ2-5; possibly TRBD1 for D (6 bases). CDR1 and CDR2 from the germline V gene are LGHNA and YNFKEQ. The CDR3 sequence is 15 residues long. Trimming cost V 1 base and J 5 bases, with 14 bases left between them. The CDR3 DNA follows: TGTGCCAGCAGCCAAGCAAAAACTCAGGGGGAGACCCAGTACTTC. Protein sequence: CASSQAKTQGETQYF.

This chain connects TRBV29-1 to TRBJ2-2; D unclear. Trimming stripped 4 bases from V and 1 base from J, with 7 bases between. Germline-derived CDR1 and CDR2 are SQVTM and ANQGSEA. This CDR3 has 13 amino acids. The CDR3 region is CSVADWNTGELFF. CDR3 in DNA: TGCAGCGTTGCAGATTGGAACACCGGGGAGCTGTTTTTT.

The genes are TRBV4-2 and TRBJ2-5; the match to TRBD2 covers 10 bases. The trim removed 6 bases at V and 5 bases at J, leaving 12 bases unmatched. This CDR3 has 16 amino acids. Germline-derived CDR1 and CDR2 are LGHNA and YNFKEQ. CDR3 in amino acids: CASSPGLADLGETQYF. Here the CDR3 DNA reads TGTGCCAGCAGTCCTGGACTAGCGGACTTGGGGGAGACCCAGTACTTC.

The chain joins TRBV19 to TRBJ2-1, with 9 bases matching TRBD2. V lost 3 bases to trimming and J lost 7 bases; unmatched junction nucleotides: 13. The CDR3 extends over 17 amino acids. Germline assignment: CDR1 LNHDA and CDR2 SQIVND (reference sequence). Written as DNA, the CDR3 is TGTGCCAGTAGTATTTGGAGGGCTAGCGGGAAGAGGAATGAGCAGTTCTTC. Protein product: CASSIWRASGKRNEQFF. Filled out from reference TRBV19 and TRBJ2-1, the complete variable domain reads DGGITQSPKYLFRKEGQNVTLSCEQNLNHDAMYWYRQDPGQGLRLIYYSQIVNDFQKGDIAEGYSVSREKKESFPLTVTSAQKNPTAFYLCASSIWRASGKRNEQFFGPGTRLTVL.

CDR3 region: CASRRQGTRRTEAFF. In nucleotides, the CDR3 is TGTGCCAGCAGAAGACAGGGGACGAGACGCACTGAAGCTTTCTTT. V and J are TRBV6-5 and TRBJ1-1; 8 bases are a match to TRBD1. The germline gives CDR1 MNHEY, CDR2 SVGAGI. The CDR3 contains 15 residues. Germline trimming cut 6 bases from V and 4 bases from J; bases unmatched to any gene: 10.

This chain links TRBV11-3 with TRBJ2-1; 12 nucleotides agree with TRBD2. The CDR3 contains 17 residues. The ends lost 0 bases at V and 8 bases at J; junction bases unmatched: 8. Looked up from germline, CDR1 is SGHNT and CDR2 is YENEEA. CDR3 in DNA: TGTGCCAGCAGCTTAGAGGGGTCTAGCGGGAGGGGGGATGAGCAGTTCTTC. The encoded protein is CASSLEGSSGRGDEQFF.

This chain joins TRBV11-2 and TRBJ2-5; 9 nucleotides agree with TRBD2. Germline CDR1 and CDR2: SGHAT and FQNNGV. Trimming cost V 3 bases and J 5 bases; bases outside gene matches: 10. This CDR3 has 16 residues. The CDR3 spells CASSLVPGTSRETQYF. The CDR3, as DNA: TGTGCCAGCAGCTTGGTACCCGGGACTAGCAGGGAGACCCAGTACTTC.

This rearrangement joins TRBV6-5 to TRBJ1-6; 9 bases map to TRBD1. The CDR3 is 15 amino acids. V dropped 2 bases and J dropped 8; count of bases not matched to a gene: 4. Germline loops: CDR1 MNHEY, CDR2 SVGAGI. The chain's CDR3 is CASSYEGQGYSPLHF. The CDR3 nucleotides read TGTGCCAGCAGTTACGAGGGACAGGGTTATTCACCCCTCCACTTT.

The gene calls are TRBV29-1 and TRBJ1-4; no firm D call. Germline-derived CDR1 and CDR2 are SQVTM and ANQGSEA. The V gene lost 1 base and the J gene lost 5 bases, with 8 bases spanning the gap. The CDR3 runs 13 residues. CDR3 in DNA: TGCAGCGTTGAAGGCAGTATCAATGAAAAACTGTTTTTT. Amino acid sequence: CSVEGSINEKLFF.

V is TRBV25-1 and J is TRBJ2-3, with D unresolved. The CDR3 is 16 amino acids. Germline CDR1 is MGHDK and CDR2 is SYGVNS. V lost 1 base and J 2 bases, leaving 13 bases between the germline ends. The CDR3 DNA is TGTGCCAGCAGTGAATGGAAAGCCCCCAACACAGATACGCAGTATTTT. Translating it yields CASSEWKAPNTDTQYF.

This clone showed up just a few times. The rearrangement uses TRBV19 and TRBJ2-7; TRBD1 matches 10 bases. Germline V gene lookup returns CDR1 LNHDA and CDR2 SQIVND (reference sequence). This CDR3 is built from 12 residues. V was pared by 9 bases and J by 6 bases, with 5 bases of the junction left unmatched. CDR3 loop: CASGQGVGEQYF. The CDR3 DNA follows: TGTGCCAGCGGACAGGGGGTGGGCGAGCAGTACTTC.

A word on this clone: The conserved closing phenylalanine or tryptophan is absent in this CDR3, likely reflecting a read error. The DNA is left out, because the CDR3 cannot be placed on it with certainty; the CDR3 is given as TCRdb lists it. This chain uses TRBV10-3 with TRBJ2-7; TRBD2, the D gene given by the table, was not confirmed from the DNA. Looked up from germline, CDR1 is ENHRY and CDR2 is SYGVKD. The CDR3 is 13 residues long, counting both termini. The CDR3 loop reads CAISAELRVIPHL.

V gene TRBV4-1 combines with J gene TRBJ2-1; D possibly corresponds to TRBD1 (5 bases). This CDR3 is 15 amino acids long. Germline lookup yields CDR1 MGHRA and CDR2 YSYEKL. Trimming stripped 0 bases from V and 7 bases from J, with 13 bases between. The CDR3 DNA reads as TGCGCCAGCAGCCAAGAAAGGGGTGGGGTGAATGAGCAGTTCTTC. Protein sequence: CASSQERGGVNEQFF.